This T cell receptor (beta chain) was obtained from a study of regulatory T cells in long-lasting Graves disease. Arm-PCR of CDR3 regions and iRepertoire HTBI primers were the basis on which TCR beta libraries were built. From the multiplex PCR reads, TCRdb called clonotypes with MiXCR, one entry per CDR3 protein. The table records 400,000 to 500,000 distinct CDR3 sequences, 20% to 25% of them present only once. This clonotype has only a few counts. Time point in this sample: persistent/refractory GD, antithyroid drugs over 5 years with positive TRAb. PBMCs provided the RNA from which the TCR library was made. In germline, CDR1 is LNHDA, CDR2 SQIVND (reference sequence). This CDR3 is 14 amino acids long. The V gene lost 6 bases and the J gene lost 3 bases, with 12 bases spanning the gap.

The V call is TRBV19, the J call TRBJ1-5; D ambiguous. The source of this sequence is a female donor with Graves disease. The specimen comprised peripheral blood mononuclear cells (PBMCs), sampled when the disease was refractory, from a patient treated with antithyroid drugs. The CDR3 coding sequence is TGTGCCAGTAGGGAAGGGCCCGACAATCAGCCCCAGCATTTT. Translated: CASREGPDNQPQHF. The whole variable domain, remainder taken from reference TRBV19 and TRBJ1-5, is DGGITQSPKYLFRKEGQNVTLSCEQNLNHDAMYWYRQDPGQGLRLIYYSQIVNDFQKGDIAEGYSVSREKKESFPLTVTSAQKNPTAFYLCASREGPDNQPQHFGDGTRLSIL.